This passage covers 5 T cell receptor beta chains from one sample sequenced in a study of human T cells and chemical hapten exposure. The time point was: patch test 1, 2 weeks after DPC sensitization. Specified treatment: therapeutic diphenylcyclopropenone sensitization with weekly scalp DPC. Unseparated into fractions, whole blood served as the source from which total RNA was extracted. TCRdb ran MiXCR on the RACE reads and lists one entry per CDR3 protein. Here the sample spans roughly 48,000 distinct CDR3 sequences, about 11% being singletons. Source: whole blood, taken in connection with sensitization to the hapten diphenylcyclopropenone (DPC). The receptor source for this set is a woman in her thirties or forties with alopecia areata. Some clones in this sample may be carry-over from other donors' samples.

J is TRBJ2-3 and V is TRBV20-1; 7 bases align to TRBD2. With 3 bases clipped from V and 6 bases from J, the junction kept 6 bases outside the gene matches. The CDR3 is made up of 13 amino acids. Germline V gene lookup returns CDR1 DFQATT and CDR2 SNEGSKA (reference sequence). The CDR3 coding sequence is TGCAGTGCTAGCGATGATAGCGGGGATACGCAGTATTTT. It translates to CSASDDSGDTQYF.

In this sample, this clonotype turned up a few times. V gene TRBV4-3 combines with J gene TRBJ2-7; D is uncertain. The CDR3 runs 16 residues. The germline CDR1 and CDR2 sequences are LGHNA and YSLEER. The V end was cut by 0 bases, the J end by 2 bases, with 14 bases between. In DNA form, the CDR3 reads TGCGCCAGCAGCCAAGATGGCCGCGCTAGGACCTACGAGCAGTACTTC. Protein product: CASSQDGRARTYEQYF.

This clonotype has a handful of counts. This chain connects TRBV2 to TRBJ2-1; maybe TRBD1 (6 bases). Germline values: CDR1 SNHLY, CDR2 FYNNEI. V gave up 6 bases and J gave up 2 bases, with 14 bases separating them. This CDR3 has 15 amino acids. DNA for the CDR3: TGTGCCAGCAGCGTAACAGGGCTCCCCTACAATGAGCAGTTCTTC. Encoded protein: CASSVTGLPYNEQFF.

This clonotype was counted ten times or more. In DNA, the CDR3 is TGCAGCGTCCGGGACGGACTTACCTACGAGCAGTACTTC. It translates to CSVRDGLTYEQYF. The chain recombines TRBV29-1 with TRBJ2-7, with D possibly being TRBD1 or TRBD2 (5 bases each). Trimming pared 6 bases from V and 2 bases from J, leaving 14 bases between. The CDR3 spans 13 residues. Germline V CDR1 and CDR2: SQVTM, ANQGSEA.

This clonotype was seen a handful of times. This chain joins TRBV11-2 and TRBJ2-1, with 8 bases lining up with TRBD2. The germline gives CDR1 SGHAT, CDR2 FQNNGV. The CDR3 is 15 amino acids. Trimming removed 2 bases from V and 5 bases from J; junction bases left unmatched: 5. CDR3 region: CASSLIGTSNNEQFF. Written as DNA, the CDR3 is TGTGCCAGCAGCTTAATCGGGACTAGTAACAATGAGCAGTTCTTC.